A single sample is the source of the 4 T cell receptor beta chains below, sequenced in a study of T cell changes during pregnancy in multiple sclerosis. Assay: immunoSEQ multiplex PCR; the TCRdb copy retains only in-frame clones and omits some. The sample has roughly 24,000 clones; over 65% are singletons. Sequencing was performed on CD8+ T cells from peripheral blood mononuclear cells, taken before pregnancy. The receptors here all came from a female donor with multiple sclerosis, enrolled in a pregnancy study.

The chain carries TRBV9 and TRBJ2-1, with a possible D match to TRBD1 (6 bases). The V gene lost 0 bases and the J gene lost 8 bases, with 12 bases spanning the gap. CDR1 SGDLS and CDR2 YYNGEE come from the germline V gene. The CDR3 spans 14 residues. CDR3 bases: TGTGCCAGCAGCGTAGGGGGTAGGGGGTATGAGCAGTTCTTC. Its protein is CASSVGGRGYEQFF.

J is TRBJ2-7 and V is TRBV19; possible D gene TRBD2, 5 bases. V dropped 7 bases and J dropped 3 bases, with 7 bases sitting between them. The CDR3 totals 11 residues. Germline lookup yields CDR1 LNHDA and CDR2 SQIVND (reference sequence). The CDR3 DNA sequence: TGTGCCAGTACCGGAGGCTACGAGCAGTACTTC. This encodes CASTGGYEQYF.

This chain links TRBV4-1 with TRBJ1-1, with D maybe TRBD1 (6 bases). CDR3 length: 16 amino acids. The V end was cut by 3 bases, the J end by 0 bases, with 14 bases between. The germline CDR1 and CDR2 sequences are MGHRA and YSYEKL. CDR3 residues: CASSHLTGLMNTEAFF. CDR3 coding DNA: TGCGCCAGCAGCCACCTCACAGGGCTGATGAACACTGAAGCTTTCTTT.

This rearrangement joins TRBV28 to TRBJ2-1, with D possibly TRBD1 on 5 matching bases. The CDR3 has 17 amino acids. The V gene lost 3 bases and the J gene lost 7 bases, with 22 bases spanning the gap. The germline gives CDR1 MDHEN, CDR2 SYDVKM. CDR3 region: CASSFIEGAALQNEQFF. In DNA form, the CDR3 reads TGTGCCAGCAGTTTCATCGAAGGGGCCGCACTACAAAATGAGCAGTTCTTC.